This TCR beta chain originates from a study of T cells in Graves' hyperthyroidism and ophthalmopathy (dated 2019 in TCRdb). At the level of the whole study: Peripheral blood samples were taken at the time of initial diagnosis, prior to any treatment. TCR V-J signatures able to tell the groups apart were searched for in a discovery cohort of approximately 95 patients, of whom more than 40 had Graves' ophthalmopathy and around 58 had stable Graves' hyperthyroidism. Whether ophthalmopathy could be predicted prospectively was tested in an independent validation cohort made up of 18 to 20 hyperthyroidism patients plus 17 patients who later progressed to ophthalmopathy. The approximately 98 discovery patients were randomly divided into training and test sets at a 7:3 ratio. In more than five Graves' hyperthyroidism patients, the study also compared T-cell repertoires from thyroid tissue with T-cell repertoires from blood. Following sampling, methimazole starting at 30 mg daily was given to hyperthyroidism patients, and high-dose intravenous methylprednisolone was given to ophthalmopathy patients. The paper reports TCR Vbeta CDR3 sequencing of 130 to 150 peripheral blood samples: 43 ophthalmopathy, fewer than 80 hyperthyroidism and 17 progressor patients. Summary of the overall study and its limitations: In validation, progression to ophthalmopathy was predicted by the model with about 70% sensitivity and 72.22% specificity, a median of around 5.9 months before onset. Sample size was not statistically predetermined, and blinding of investigators to group allocation was not performed. In cross-validation, a model built on a 13 V-J signature told ophthalmopathy apart from stable hyperthyroidism with 85% to 90% sensitivity and about 81% specificity, and in testing the same model reached 80%/75%. Blood samples also contained most of the expanded thyroid clonotypes (frequency above 0.001), which suggests that blood repertoires may reflect thyroid immune responses.

The TCR beta CDR3 regions were amplified from the RNA transcripts. The first round of RT-PCR for the TCR CDR3 was performed with the HTBI primer set and the Qiagen OneStep RT-PCR kit. Libraries were constructed in a second round of multiplex PCR, after which size selection and purification were carried out. Paired-end sequencing of the libraries was performed with 100 bp reads on an Illumina HiSeq2000. The authors' analysis ran thus. Raw data were processed with SOAPnuke, discarding reads with adapters, uncalled bases, mean Phred below 15, or no exact constant-primer or identifier match. COPE v1.2.5 was used to merge high-quality paired reads, and clonotypes were defined as unique nucleotide sequences. Clonotypes were aligned to IMGT TRBV, TRBD and TRBJ reference segments using MiTCR v1.1. Only V-J combinations with frequency above 0.0001, covering about 99% of repertoires, were analysed. A TCS score was defined as the ratio between F50 (clonal expansion) and ExV (chaos), using BLOSUM62-based TCRdist between CDR3 peptides within each V-J. Welch's t-statistics and random forest reduced several hundred V-J features to about 13, which were used in a naive Bayes classifier (R e1071). The public sequencing data were trimmed at Q25 with fastp and processed into clonotypes with MiXCR by TCRdb, which kept only in-frame beta chains. Rows are combined by CDR3 protein, so each entry shows the most common genes and DNA. The V and J calls, along with clone size, are taken from TCRdb and not from the paper's own processing. Within this sample are roughly 550,000 distinct CDR3 sequences, with around 15% of them counted one time only. About 31% of the sample belongs to the ten largest clones.

This clonotype was recorded at least ten times. The antigen it recognizes is unknown. No per-base quality is available; no much larger clone lies one base away. The germline V gene sets CDR1 to SGHRS and CDR2 to YFSETQ. From the cysteine up to the phenylalanine, the CDR3 has a length of 14 residues. The retained sequence is limited to the CDR3, 42 bases, with the frame set at the first base. Unmatched junction bases come to 6, with V trimmed by 4 bases and J by 3 bases. Ophthalmopathy patients had moderately to severely active disease, Clinical Activity Score of at least 3, NOSPECS grade of at least 4, and duration under 3 months. Patients with uncontrolled infections, other autoimmune diseases, pregnancy or lactation were excluded. Diagnoses were established on the basis of clinical symptoms, serum thyroxine and TRAb, thyroid ultrasound, and orbital computed tomography. PBMCs were isolated from more than 9 ml of fresh peripheral blood by Ficoll-Paque density gradient centrifugation. Total RNA was extracted using Trizol reagent, and RNA quality was assessed on an Agilent 2100 Bioanalyzer.

The receptor was derived from a woman under 40 with Graves' ophthalmopathy. Source material: blood. The sequence joins TRBV5-1 to TRBJ2-7; 8 nucleotides in the junction match TRBD1. CDR3 sequence: CASSHGQGSYEQYF. The nucleotide sequence reads TGCGCCAGCAGCCACGGACAGGGAAGCTACGAGCAGTACTTC.